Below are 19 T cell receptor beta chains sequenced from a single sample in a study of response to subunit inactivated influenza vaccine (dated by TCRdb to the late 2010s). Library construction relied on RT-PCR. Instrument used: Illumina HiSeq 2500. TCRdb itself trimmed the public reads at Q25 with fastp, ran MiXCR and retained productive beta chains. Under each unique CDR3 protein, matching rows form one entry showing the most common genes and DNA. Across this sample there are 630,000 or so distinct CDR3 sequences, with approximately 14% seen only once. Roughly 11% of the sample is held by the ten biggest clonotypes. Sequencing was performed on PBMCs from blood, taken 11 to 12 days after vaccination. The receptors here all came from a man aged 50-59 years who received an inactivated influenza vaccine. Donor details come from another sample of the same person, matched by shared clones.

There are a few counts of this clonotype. CDR3 nucleotide sequence: TGTGCCAGCAGCTTACGGTCCGGGGTAAACACCGGGGAGCTGTTTTTT. This gives the protein CASSLRSGVNTGELFF. This chain links TRBV7-2 with TRBJ2-2; D perhaps matches TRBD2 (5 bases). The V gene lost 2 bases and the J gene lost 2 bases, with 12 bases spanning the gap. The CDR3 loop spans 16 amino acids. Germline loops: CDR1 SGHTA, CDR2 FQGNSA.

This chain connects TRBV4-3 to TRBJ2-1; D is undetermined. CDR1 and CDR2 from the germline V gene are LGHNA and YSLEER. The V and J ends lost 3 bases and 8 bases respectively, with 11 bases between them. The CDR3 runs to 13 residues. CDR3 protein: CASSQMLNYEQFF. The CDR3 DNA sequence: TGCGCCAGCAGCCAGATGCTTAACTATGAGCAGTTCTTC.

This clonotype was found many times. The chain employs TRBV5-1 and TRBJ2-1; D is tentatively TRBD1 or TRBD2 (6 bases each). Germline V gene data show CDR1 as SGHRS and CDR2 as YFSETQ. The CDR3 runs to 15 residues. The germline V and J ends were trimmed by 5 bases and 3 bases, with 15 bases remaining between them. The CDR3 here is CASSFEGGYYNEQFF. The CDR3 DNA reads TGCGCCAGCAGTTTTGAGGGGGGTTACTACAATGAGCAGTTCTTC. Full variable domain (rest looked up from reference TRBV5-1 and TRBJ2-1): KAGVTQTPRYLIKTRGQQVTLSCSPISGHRSVSWYQQTPGQGLQFLFEYFSETQRNKGNFPGRFSGRQFSNSRSEMNVSTLELGDSALYLCASSFEGGYYNEQFFGPGTRLTVL.

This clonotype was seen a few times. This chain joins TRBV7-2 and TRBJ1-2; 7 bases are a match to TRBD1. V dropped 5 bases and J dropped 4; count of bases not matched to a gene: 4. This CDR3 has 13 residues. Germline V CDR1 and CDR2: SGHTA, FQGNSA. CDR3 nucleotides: TGTGCCAGCAGCCCCTGGGACAGCTATGGCTACACCTTC. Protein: CASSPWDSYGYTF.

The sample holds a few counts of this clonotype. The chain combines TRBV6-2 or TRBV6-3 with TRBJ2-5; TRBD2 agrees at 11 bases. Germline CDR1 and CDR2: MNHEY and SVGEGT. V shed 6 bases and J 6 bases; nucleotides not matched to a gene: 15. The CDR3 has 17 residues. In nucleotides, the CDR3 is TGTGCCAGCAGCCAGCAGATCCTAGCGGGAGGTTGGAAGACCCAGTACTTC. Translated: CASSQQILAGGWKTQYF.

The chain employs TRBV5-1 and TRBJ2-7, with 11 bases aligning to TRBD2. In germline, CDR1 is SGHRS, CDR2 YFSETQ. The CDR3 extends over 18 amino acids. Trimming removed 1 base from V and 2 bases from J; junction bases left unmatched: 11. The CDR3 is CASSLMLAGGKGTYEQYF. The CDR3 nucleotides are TGCGCCAGCAGCTTGATGCTAGCGGGAGGTAAAGGGACCTACGAGCAGTACTTC. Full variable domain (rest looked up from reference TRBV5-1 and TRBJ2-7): KAGVTQTPRYLIKTRGQQVTLSCSPISGHRSVSWYQQTPGQGLQFLFEYFSETQRNKGNFPGRFSGRQFSNSRSEMNVSTLELGDSALYLCASSLMLAGGKGTYEQYFGPGTRLTVT.

Here the CDR3 reads CASSQDRTRTVNEQFF. CDR3 bases: TGCGCCAGCAGCCAAGACCGGACTAGAACTGTCAATGAGCAGTTCTTC. The J gene is TRBJ2-1, the V gene TRBV4-1; 7 bases line up with TRBD2. V shed 0 bases, J shed 6 bases, and the junction held 8 bases outside the gene matches. CDR3 length: 16 amino acids. CDR1 and CDR2 (germline): MGHRA, YSYEKL.

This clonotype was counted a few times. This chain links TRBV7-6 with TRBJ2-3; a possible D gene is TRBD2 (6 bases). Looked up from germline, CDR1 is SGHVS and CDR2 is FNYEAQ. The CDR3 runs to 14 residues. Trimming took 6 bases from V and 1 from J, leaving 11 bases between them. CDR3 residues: CASRMASGTDTQYF. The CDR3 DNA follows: TGTGCCAGCAGAATGGCTAGCGGCACAGATACGCAGTATTTT. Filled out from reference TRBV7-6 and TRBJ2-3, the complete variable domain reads GAGVSQSPRYKVTKRGQDVALRCDPISGHVSLYWYRQALGQGPEFLTYFNYEAQQDKSGLPNDRFSAERPEGSISTLTIQRTEQRDSAMYRCASRMASGTDTQYFGPGTRLTVL.

The CDR3 here is CATSRDLGSYNEQFF. CDR3 in DNA: TGTGCCACCAGCAGGGACTTAGGCTCCTACAATGAGCAGTTCTTC. The genes are TRBV15 and TRBJ2-1; D might be TRBD2 (5 bases). Trimming pared 3 bases from V and 0 bases from J, leaving 9 bases between. CDR3 size: 15 residues. In germline, CDR1 is LNHNV, CDR2 YYDKDF (reference sequence).

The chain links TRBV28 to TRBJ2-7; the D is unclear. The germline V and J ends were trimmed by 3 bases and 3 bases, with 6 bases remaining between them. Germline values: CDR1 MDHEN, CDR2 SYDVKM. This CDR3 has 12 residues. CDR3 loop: CASSFYLYEQYF. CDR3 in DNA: TGTGCCAGCAGTTTCTACCTCTACGAGCAGTACTTC.

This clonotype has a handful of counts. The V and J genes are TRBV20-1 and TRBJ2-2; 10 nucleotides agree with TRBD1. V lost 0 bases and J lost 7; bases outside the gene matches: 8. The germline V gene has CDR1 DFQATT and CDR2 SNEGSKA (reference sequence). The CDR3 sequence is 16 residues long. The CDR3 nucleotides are TGCAGTGCTAGAGATCCGGGACAGGGGATTAACGGGGAGCTGTTTTTT. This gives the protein CSARDPGQGINGELFF.

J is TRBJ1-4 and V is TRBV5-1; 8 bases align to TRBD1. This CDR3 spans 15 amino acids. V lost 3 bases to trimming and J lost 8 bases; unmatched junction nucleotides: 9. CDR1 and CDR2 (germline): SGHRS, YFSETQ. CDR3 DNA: TGCGCCAGCAGCTGGGCAGGGGGCGTAGAAGAAAAACTGTTTTTT. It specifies CASSWAGGVEEKLFF. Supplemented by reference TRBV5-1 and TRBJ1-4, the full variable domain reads KAGVTQTPRYLIKTRGQQVTLSCSPISGHRSVSWYQQTPGQGLQFLFEYFSETQRNKGNFPGRFSGRQFSNSRSEMNVSTLELGDSALYLCASSWAGGVEEKLFFGSGTQLSVL.

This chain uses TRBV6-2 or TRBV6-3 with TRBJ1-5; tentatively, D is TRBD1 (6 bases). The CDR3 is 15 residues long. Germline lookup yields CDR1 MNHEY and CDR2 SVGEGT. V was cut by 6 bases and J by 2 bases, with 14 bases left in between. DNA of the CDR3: TGTGCCAGCAGGATACAGGGTCAGGGCAATCAGCCCCAGCATTTT. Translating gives CASRIQGQGNQPQHF.

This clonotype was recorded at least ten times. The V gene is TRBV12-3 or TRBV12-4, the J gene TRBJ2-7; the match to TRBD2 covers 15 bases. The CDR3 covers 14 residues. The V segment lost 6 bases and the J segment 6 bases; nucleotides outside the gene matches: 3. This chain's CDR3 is CASSLGLAGGEQYF. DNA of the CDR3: TGTGCCAGCAGCTTGGGACTAGCGGGGGGCGAGCAGTACTTC.

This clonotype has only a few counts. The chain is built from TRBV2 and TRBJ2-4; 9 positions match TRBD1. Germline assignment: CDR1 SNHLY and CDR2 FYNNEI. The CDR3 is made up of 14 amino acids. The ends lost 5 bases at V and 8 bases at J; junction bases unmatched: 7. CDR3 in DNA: TGTGCCAGCAGTAGAGGGACAGGGAGAGACATTCAGTACTTC. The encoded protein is CASSRGTGRDIQYF.

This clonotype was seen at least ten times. This chain's CDR3 is CASSLPGGETQYF. CDR3 nucleotides: TGTGCCAGCAGCCTGCCAGGGGGAGAGACCCAGTACTTC. This chain joins TRBV7-8 and TRBJ2-5; 7 bases fit TRBD1. The CDR3 loop spans 13 amino acids. Germline CDR1 is SGHVS and CDR2 is FQNEAQ. After removal of 5 bases from V and 4 bases from J, the junction contained 4 bases not matched to a gene.

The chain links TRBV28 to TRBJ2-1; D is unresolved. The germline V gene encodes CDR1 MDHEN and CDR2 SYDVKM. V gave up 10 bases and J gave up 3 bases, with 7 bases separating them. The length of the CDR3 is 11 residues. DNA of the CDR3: TGTGCCACCTCTCTCTACAATGAGCAGTTCTTC. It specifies CATSLYNEQFF. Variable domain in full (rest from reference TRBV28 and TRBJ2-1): DVKVTQSSRYLVKRTGEKVFLECVQDMDHENMFWYRQDPGLGLRLIYFSYDVKMKEKGDIPEGYSVSREKKERFSLILESASTNQTSMYLCATSLYNEQFFGPGTRLTVL.

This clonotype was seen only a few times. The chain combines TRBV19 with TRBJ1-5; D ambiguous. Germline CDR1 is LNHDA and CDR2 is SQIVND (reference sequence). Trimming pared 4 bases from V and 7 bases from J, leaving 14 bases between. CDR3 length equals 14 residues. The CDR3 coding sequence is TGTGCCAGTAGTACGTCATCGCGGAACCAGCCCCAGCATTTT. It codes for CASSTSSRNQPQHF.

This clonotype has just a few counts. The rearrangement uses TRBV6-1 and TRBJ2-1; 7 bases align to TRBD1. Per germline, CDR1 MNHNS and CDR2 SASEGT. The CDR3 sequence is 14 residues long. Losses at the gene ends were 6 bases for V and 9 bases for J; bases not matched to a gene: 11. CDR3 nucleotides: TGTGCCAGCAGCCTAGGGGGCCTTTATACTGAGCAGTTCTTC. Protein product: CASSLGGLYTEQFF.